Listed below are T cell receptor beta chains from one sample, sequenced in a study of blood T cell repertoires in COVID-19. Sequencing used immunoSEQ multiplex PCR; TCRdb keeps in-frame clones, though not all of them. This table holds roughly 100,000 clones, about 78% found once. Sequencing was carried out using peripheral blood. The receptors were sampled from a man aged 55 to 69 with active or convalescent COVID-19. The CDR3 runs from the conserved cysteine through the conserved F or W. D genes are given only for firm matches. Clone size appears in some rows only: once, few, many, or a class for an expanded clone.

>once|TRBJ1-1|TRBV4-3|-
CASSQDLGGTEAFF
TGCGCCAGCAGCCAAGATCTGGGAGGAACTGAAGCTTTCTTT
>few|TRBJ1-2|TRBV4-1|-
CASSQGEGRGYGYTF
TGCGCCAGCAGCCAAGGGGAGGGGCGCGGCTATGGCTACACCTTC
>many|TRBJ2-5|TRBV28|-
CASSPGSLASQETQYF
TGTGCCAGCAGTCCCGGGAGCCTAGCAAGCCAAGAGACCCAGTACTTC
>-|TRBJ2-1|TRBV5-8|TRBD2
CASSWRGLAKNEQFF
TGTGCCAGCAGCTGGAGGGGACTAGCTAAGAATGAGCAGTTCTTC
>-|TRBJ1-2|TRBV5-1|-
CASSPGAGGYGYTF
TGCGCCAGCAGTCCCGGGGCGGGGGGCTATGGCTACACCTTC
>-|TRBJ1-5|TRBV20-1|-
CSASRGAGQPQHF
TGCAGTGCAAGTCGGGGGGCCGGTCAGCCCCAGCATTTT
>-|TRBJ2-1|TRBV19|TRBD2
CASTSPFSGRGQFF
TGTGCCAGTACCTCCCCTTTTAGCGGGAGAGGGCAGTTCTTC
>-|TRBJ2-7|TRBV29-1|TRBD1
CSAGQGFHEQYF
TGCAGCGCGGGACAGGGTTTCCACGAGCAGTACTTC
>-|TRBJ2-7|TRBV30|TRBD1
CAGDRGVEQYF
TGTGCGGGGGACAGGGGGGTCGAGCAGTACTTC
>-|TRBJ1-5|TRBV6-1|TRBD1
CASSGSATGSGQPQHF
TGTGCCAGCAGTGGTTCGGCGACAGGGTCGGGCCAGCCCCAGCATTTT
>-|TRBJ2-7|TRBV4-2|-
CASSSTGYEQYF
TGTGCCAGCAGCTCCACCGGGTACGAGCAGTACTTC
>-|TRBJ1-5|TRBV5-6|-
CASSLAGVNQPQHF
TGTGCCAGCAGCTTGGCGGGGGTCAATCAGCCCCAGCATTTT
>-|TRBJ2-3|TRBV1|-
CTSSQDRIDTQYF
TGCACCAGCAGCCAAGACCGTATAGATACGCAGTATTTT
>-|TRBJ1-5|TRBV6-5|TRBD1
CASREGQVNQPQHF
TGTGCCAGCAGGGAGGGACAGGTCAATCAGCCCCAGCATTTT
>-|TRBJ2-1|TRBV1|-
CTSSQALISGRWIGEQFF
TGCACCAGCAGCCAGGCCTTGATTAGCGGGAGGTGGATCGGTGAGCAGTTCTTC
>-|TRBJ2-2|TRBV7-6|-
CASSLAQTGELFF
TGTGCCAGCAGCTTAGCCCAGACCGGGGAGCTGTTTTTT
>-|TRBJ1-1|TRBV5-5|-
CASSFQMAGRTEAFF
TGTGCCAGCAGCTTCCAGATGGCAGGGCGGACTGAAGCTTTCTTT
>-|TRBJ1-5|TRBV28|TRBD1
CASRAWDSQIGSQHF
TGTGCCAGCAGAGCCTGGGACAGTCAAATCGGGTCCCAGCATTTT
>-|TRBJ1-5|TRBV24-1|TRBD1
CATSDSGQGGHQPQHF
TGTGCCACCAGTGATTCAGGACAGGGTGGGCATCAGCCCCAGCATTTT
>-|TRBJ1-4|TRBV5-1|TRBD1
CASSLSAGGTNEKLFF
TGCGCCAGCAGCTTGTCTGCAGGGGGAACTAATGAAAAACTGTTTTTT
>-|TRBJ2-6|TRBV3-1/TRBV3-2|-
CASSPQSGANVLTF
TGTGCCAGCAGCCCTCAGTCAGGGGCCAACGTCCTGACTTTC